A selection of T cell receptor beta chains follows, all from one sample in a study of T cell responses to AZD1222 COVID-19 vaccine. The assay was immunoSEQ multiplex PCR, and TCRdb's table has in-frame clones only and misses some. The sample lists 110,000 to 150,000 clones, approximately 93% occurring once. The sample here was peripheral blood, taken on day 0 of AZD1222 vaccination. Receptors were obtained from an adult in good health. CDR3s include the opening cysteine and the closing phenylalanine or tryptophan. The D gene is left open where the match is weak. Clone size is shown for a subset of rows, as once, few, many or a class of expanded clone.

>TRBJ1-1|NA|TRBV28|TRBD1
TGTGCCAGCAGTTTGAATTATAAACAGGCCCGACAGGGACCGAACACTGAAGCTTTCTTT
CASSLNYKQARQGPNTEAFF
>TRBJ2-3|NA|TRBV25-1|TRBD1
TGTGCCAGCAGTGACCCGGGACAGGGAACAGATACGCAGTATTTT
CASSDPGQGTDTQYF
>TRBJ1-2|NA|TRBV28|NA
TGTGCCAGCTTCAGGCCCAACCTCAACTATGGCTACACCTTC
CASFRPNLNYGYTF
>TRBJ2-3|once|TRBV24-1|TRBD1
TGTGCCACCAGTGACCGGGACAGGACAGATACGCAGTATTTT
CATSDRDRTDTQYF
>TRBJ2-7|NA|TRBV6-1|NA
TGTGCCAGCAGTGGCACAGACAGGTTTTCCGAGTCCTACGAGCAGTACTTC
CASSGTDRFSESYEQYF
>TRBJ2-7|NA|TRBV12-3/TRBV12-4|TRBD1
TGTGCCAGCAGTTTAGGGACAGGGCTCGAGCAGTACTTC
CASSLGTGLEQYF
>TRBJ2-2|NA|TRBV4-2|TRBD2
TGTGCCAGCAGCCAAAGTCCCCTGACTAGCGGGAGGGCCACCGGGGAGCTGTTTTTT
CASSQSPLTSGRATGELFF
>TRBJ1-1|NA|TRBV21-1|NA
TGTGCCAGCAGCTCTCGGACAGGGTGGGGAATGGCTGAAGCTTTCTTT
CASSSRTGWGMAEAFF
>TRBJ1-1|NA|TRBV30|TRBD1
TGTGCCTGGAGTACAGGGGGCGCGGGCATTGAAGCTTTCTTT
CAWSTGGAGIEAFF
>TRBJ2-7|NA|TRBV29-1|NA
TGCAGCATATCAGACGGAGGTGCCTACGAGCAGTACTTC
CSISDGGAYEQYF
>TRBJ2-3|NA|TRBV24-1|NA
TGTGCCACCAGTGAAGGGGGAGCGCAGTATTTT
CATSEGGAQYF
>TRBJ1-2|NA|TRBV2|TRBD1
TGTGCCAGCAGGGACATGGTAAATCAGGGGGCCGGTGGCTACACCTTC
CASRDMVNQGAGGYTF
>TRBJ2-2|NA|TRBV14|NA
TGTGCCAGCAGCCAAGACACAGGGAACACCGGGGAGCTGTTTTTT
CASSQDTGNTGELFF
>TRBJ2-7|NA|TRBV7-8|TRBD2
TGTGCCAGCAGCTTAAGACCCCTAGCGGGGCGGAGGGAGCAGTACTTC
CASSLRPLAGRREQYF
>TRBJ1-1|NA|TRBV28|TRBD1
TGTGCCAGCAGCCGGGACAGGGTTGTCACTGAAGCTTTCTTT
CASSRDRVVTEAFF
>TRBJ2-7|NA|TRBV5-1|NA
TGCGCCAGCAGACAAGGGACGGTAAGCTCCTACGAGCAGTACTTC
CASRQGTVSSYEQYF
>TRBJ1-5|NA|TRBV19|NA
TGTGCCAGTAGTATAACCGGGAGGGGCAATCAGCCCCAGCATTTT
CASSITGRGNQPQHF
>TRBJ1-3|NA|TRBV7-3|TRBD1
TGTGCCAGCAGCTCACAGGGGGCAGGAAACACCATATATTTT
CASSSQGAGNTIYF
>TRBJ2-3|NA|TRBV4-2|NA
TGTGCCAGCAGCCAAGATTCGGGACGGTCTACAGATACGCAGTATTTT
CASSQDSGRSTDTQYF
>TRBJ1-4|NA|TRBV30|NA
TGTGCCTTGACTAGGGCCGCCAATGAAAAACTGTTTTTT
CALTRAANEKLFF
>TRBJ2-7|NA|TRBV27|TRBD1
TGTGCCAGCTCCCGGACAGGGTTCGGCGAGCAGTACTTC
CASSRTGFGEQYF
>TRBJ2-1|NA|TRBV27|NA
TGTGCCAGCGGAGTAGCTGGGAGGCCCCCGTTCTTC
CASGVAGRPPFF
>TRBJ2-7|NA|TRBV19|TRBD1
TGTGCCAGTAGTGTCGGGACAGGGAGCTCCTACGAGCAGTACTTC
CASSVGTGSSYEQYF
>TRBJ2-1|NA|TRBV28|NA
TGTGCCAGCAGTGGACTATACTCCTACAATGAGCAGTTCTTC
CASSGLYSYNEQFF
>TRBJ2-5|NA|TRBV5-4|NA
TGTGCCAGCAGCTCGGCAGGGTTGGAAGAGACCCAGTACTTC
CASSSAGLEETQYF
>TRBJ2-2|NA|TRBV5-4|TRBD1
TGTGCCAGCAGCCCAAGAGACAGGGACCTCGGGACCGGGGAGCTGTTTTTT
CASSPRDRDLGTGELFF
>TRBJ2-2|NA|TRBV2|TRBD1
TGTGCCAGCACGACAGGGGGAATCGGGGAGCTGTTTTTT
CASTTGGIGELFF
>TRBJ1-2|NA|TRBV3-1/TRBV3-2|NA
TGTGCCAGCAGCCAAGATTGGGAGGCACCCTTCTATGGCTACACCTTC
CASSQDWEAPFYGYTF
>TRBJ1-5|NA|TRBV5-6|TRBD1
TGTGCCAGCAGCCTAGGGGGCGCAGGGCAGCCCCAGCATTTT
CASSLGGAGQPQHF
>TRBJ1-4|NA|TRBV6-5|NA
TGTGCCAGCAGTTACTCGTGGGGGCGGAGTGAAAAACTGTTTTTT
CASSYSWGRSEKLFF
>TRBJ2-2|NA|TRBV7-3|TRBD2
TGTGCCGGCCAGCTGGGACTAGCGGGGATGAACACCGGGGAGCTGTTTTTT
CAGQLGLAGMNTGELFF
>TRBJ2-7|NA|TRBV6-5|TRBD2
TGTGCCAGCAGTCCCGACGGGAGGCTAGTTTACGAGCAGTACTTC
CASSPDGRLVYEQYF
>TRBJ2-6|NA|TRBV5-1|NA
TGCGCCAGCAGCTTGGCTGGAGGGGGAGACTCTGGGGCCAACGTCCTGACTTTC
CASSLAGGGDSGANVLTF
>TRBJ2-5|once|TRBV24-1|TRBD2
TGTGCCACCAGTGATCCACTAGCGGGAGGGGAGCAAGAGACCCAGTACTTC
CATSDPLAGGEQETQYF
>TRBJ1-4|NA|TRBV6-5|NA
TGTGCCAGCAGTCAAAATACAGGGATGAAACTGTTTTTT
CASSQNTGMKLFF
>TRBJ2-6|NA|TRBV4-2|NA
TGTGCCAGCAGCCTCGAGGGAACTGGGGCCAACGTCCTGACTTTC
CASSLEGTGANVLTF
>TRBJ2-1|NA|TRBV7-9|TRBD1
TGTGCCAGCAGCAGAGGACAGGGGGCCAATGAGCAGTTCTTC
CASSRGQGANEQFF
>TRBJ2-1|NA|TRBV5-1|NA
TGCGCCAGCAGCTTGACGGTTGGCCCTGAGGGGAATGAGCAGTTCTTC
CASSLTVGPEGNEQFF
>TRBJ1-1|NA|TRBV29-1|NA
TGCAGCGTTGAAGAGGACAGTAACACTGAAGCTTTCTTT
CSVEEDSNTEAFF
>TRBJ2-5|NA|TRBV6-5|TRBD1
TGTGCCAGCACCGTGGACAGGGGGCGCGGGGAGACCCAGTACTTC
CASTVDRGRGETQYF
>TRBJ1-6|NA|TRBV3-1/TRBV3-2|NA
TGTGCCAGCAGCCAAGAGAGCTCGGGGGAATCACCCCTCCACTTT
CASSQESSGESPLHF
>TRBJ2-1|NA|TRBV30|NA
TGTGCCTGGAGTATGTCGCTCGAGCAGTTCTTC
CAWSMSLEQFF
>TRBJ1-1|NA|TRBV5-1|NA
TGCGCCAGCAGCTTTTCCAAGGGGTCGAACACTGAAGCTTTCTTT
CASSFSKGSNTEAFF
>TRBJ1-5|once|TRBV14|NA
TGTGCCAGCAGCCAAGATGGGAATCAGCCCCAGCATTTT
CASSQDGNQPQHF
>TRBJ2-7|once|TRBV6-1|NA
TGTGCCAGCAGTGACCGAGGGATTGGCGACGAGCAGTACTTC
CASSDRGIGDEQYF
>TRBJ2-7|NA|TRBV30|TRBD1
TGTGCCTGGAGCGTACCTCGGACAGGGGACTACGAGCAGTACTTC
CAWSVPRTGDYEQYF
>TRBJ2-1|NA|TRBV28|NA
TGTGCCAGCAGTTCTACAGGTTACAATGAGCAGTTCTTC
CASSSTGYNEQFF
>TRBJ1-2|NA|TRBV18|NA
TGTGCCAGCTCACCATTCTGGACAGAACCTTATGGCTACACCTTC
CASSPFWTEPYGYTF
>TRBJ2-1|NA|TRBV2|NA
TGTGCCAGCAGTCTAGACGGGGCTAACAATGAGCAGTTCTTC
CASSLDGANNEQFF
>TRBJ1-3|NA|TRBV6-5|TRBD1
TGTGCCAGCAGTTCCCCGGACAGGGGAAATGGAAACACCATATATTTT
CASSSPDRGNGNTIYF
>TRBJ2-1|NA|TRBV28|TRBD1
TGTGCCAGCAGTTTACGGGACAGGGGCCCTTTCAATGAGCAGTTCTTC
CASSLRDRGPFNEQFF
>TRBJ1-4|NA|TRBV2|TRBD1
TGTGCCAGCACGCCCGGGACAGAGAATGAAAAACTGTTTTTT
CASTPGTENEKLFF
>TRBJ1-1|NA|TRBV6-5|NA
TGTGCCAGCGGAACGGCTATGAACACTGAAGCTTTCTTT
CASGTAMNTEAFF
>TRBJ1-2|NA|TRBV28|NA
TGTGCCAGCAGTTTTGGGGGGGCGTATGGCTACACCTTC
CASSFGGAYGYTF
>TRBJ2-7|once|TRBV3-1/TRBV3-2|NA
TGTGCCAGCAGCCAGGGGAGCTTGAGCTCCTACGAGCAGTACTTC
CASSQGSLSSYEQYF
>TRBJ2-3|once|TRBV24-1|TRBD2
TGTGCCACCAGTGACCCCCAGGGACTAGCACCAGATACGCAGTATTTT
CATSDPQGLAPDTQYF
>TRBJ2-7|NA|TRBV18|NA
TGTGCCAGCTCACCACCCACTGGGAATACTCTCGAGCAGTACTTC
CASSPPTGNTLEQYF
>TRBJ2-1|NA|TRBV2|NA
TGTGCCAGCAGTTTAAGCGGGTGGAGCTCCTACAATGAGCAGTTCTTC
CASSLSGWSSYNEQFF
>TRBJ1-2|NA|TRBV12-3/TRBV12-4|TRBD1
TGTGCCAGCAGTTCCGACAGGGCCTATGGCTACACCTTC
CASSSDRAYGYTF
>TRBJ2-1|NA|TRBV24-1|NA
TGTGCCACCAGTGAACCGGTAGGAAACAATGAGCAGTTCTTC
CATSEPVGNNEQFF